This T cell receptor beta chain was identified in a study of vaccination effects on CD4 cells after COVID-19. Study observations and caveats: Pronounced clonal contraction occurred in clones induced by infection and by vaccine late after vaccination.

This clone turned up a few times. Antigen unknown. CD4+ T cells were isolated after around 10 days of culture. A half-volume exchange with IL-2 medium occurred on days 3 and 7. TCRdb keeps only in-frame clones here, not all; method: immunoSEQ multiplex PCR. This repertoire shows some 39,000 clones, more than 75% found once; its top ten account for just under 3%. This material consisted of CD4+ T cells from PBMCs cultured without peptide, taken before COVID-19 vaccination. This sequence was found in a human donor who received a COVID-19 vaccine.

The CDR3 DNA sequence: TGTGCCAGCAGCTCAACGGGGCTAGCGGGGGGGCCGAACACCGGGGAGCTGTTTTTT. Protein product: CASSSTGLAGGPNTGELFF. J is TRBJ2-2 and V is TRBV5-4; 12 positions agree with TRBD2. Trimming at V came to 3 bases and at J to 0 bases, leaving 9 bases not matched to a gene. The CDR3 spans 19 residues. In germline, CDR1 is SGHNT, CDR2 YYREEE (reference sequence).